This TCR beta chain derives from a study of vaccination effects on CD4 cells after COVID-19. The protocol was immunoSEQ multiplex PCR, while the TCRdb copy is restricted to in-frame clones and leaves out a portion. The sample shows 30,000 or so clones, roughly 81% of them seen only once. CDR3 length equals 13 residues. With V trimmed by 3 bases and J by 14 bases, 12 bases remained unmatched. With regard to this clone: Its target is unknown.

Isolating CD4+ T cells followed approximately nine days of culture. Two-dose BNT162b2 or mRNA-1273 vaccination was given to participants. This chain uses TRBV12-3 or TRBV12-4 with TRBJ1-2; the match to TRBD1 covers 7 bases. The clonotype was recovered from a human donor who received a COVID-19 vaccine. Here the sequenced sample was CD4+ T cells from PBMCs cultured without peptide, taken after COVID-19 vaccination. The chain's CDR3 is CASSFGQGESDTF. The CDR3 nucleotides are TGTGCCAGCAGTTTCGGCCAGGGGGAAAGTGATACCTTC.